This T cell receptor beta chain was sequenced in a study of cytomegalovirus exposure and HLA in healthy donors. Study-level points and caveats: In vitro assays verified that three CMV-associated chains recognized CMV antigens specifically. A later analysis found first-cohort TCR clusters tended to co-occur in the 120 or so validation repertoires.

Generated by immunoSEQ multiplex PCR, the TCRdb table keeps only in-frame clones and is missing some. The repertoire holds about 190,000 clones, roughly 82% seen once, with roughly 7% in the top ten. CDR3 length: 16 residues. V gave up 0 bases and J gave up 2 bases, with 11 bases separating them. Germline V gene lookup returns CDR1 LGHNA and CDR2 YSLEER. As for this clone: Antigen: not known.

Sequenced sample: PBMCs. The origin of this receptor is a man aged 18 to 29 in good health and CMV-seropositive. The chain uses TRBV4-3 and TRBJ2-1; possible D gene TRBD2, 6 bases. The CDR3 DNA follows: TGCGCCAGCAGCCAAGACTTGACTAGTGCCTACAATGAGCAGTTCTTC. Its translation: CASSQDLTSAYNEQFF.